This T cell receptor (beta chain) appears in the sequencing data of a study of blood T cells in healthy people across ages. A second PCR, run for roughly 7 to 11 cycles, used a sample-barcoded 5' primer plus a J-beta primer mix. TCRdb itself ran the 5' RACE reads through MiXCR, one entry per CDR3 protein. In the table there are 650,000 to 1,000,000 distinct CDR3 sequences, around 36% of which are singletons. This clonotype was observed a few times. Total RNA, at least 5 micrograms per sample, came from PBMCs. The germline V gene encodes CDR1 SGHKS and CDR2 YYEKEE (reference sequence). The V gene lost 4 bases and the J gene lost 2 bases, with 13 bases spanning the gap. The CDR3 contains 15 residues.

The clonotype originates from a man younger than 35 in good health. This rearrangement joins TRBV5-5 to TRBJ1-5; D is ambiguous. The source material was blood. The CDR3 is CASSPGVTGNQPQHF. Here the CDR3 DNA reads TGTGCCAGCAGCCCGGGAGTCACGGGCAATCAGCCCCAGCATTTT. Complete variable domain (other parts from reference TRBV5-5 and TRBJ1-5): DAGVTQSPTHLIKTRGQQVTLRCSPISGHKSVSWYQQVLGQGPQFIFQYYEKEERGRGNFPDRFSARQFPNYSSELNVNALLLGDSALYLCASSPGVTGNQPQHFGDGTRLSIL.